These 10 T cell receptor beta chains were all obtained from the same sample, sequenced in a study of T cells expressing NK-cell markers. TCRdb re-analyzed the 5' RACE reads; it lists each CDR3 protein once, without DNA. Found here are a few hundred thousand distinct CDR3 sequences; the top ten clones hold approximately 3.5%. The sequencing sample was made of blood T cells: a sorted CD56 or NKG2C T cell subset, CD4+ or CD8+ T cells, or bulk PBMC T cells (not recorded which). These receptors were collected from a man between 18 and 29 years old in good health.

The V gene is TRBV6-2 or TRBV6-3, the J gene TRBJ2-7; the TCRdb D gene call, TRBD2, has no DNA to confirm it. The germline V gene encodes CDR1 MNHEY and CDR2 SVGEGT. This CDR3 has 14 amino acids. This CDR3 reads CASSYQRMSYEQYF.

This chain connects TRBV6-5 to TRBJ2-5; TCRdb gives TRBD1 as the D gene, but with no DNA this cannot be confirmed. This CDR3 comprises 17 residues. Germline loops: CDR1 MNHEY, CDR2 SVGAGI. CDR3 amino acids: CASSYSMAGPYQETQYF.

The V and J genes are TRBV6-2 or TRBV6-3 and TRBJ2-1. CDR1 and CDR2 (germline): MNHEY, SVGEGT. The CDR3 spans 15 residues. CDR3 protein: CATSDGRSSYNEQFF.

The genes are TRBV29-1 and TRBJ2-1; as DNA is missing, the TRBD1 call by TCRdb cannot be tested. This CDR3 is built from 12 residues. The germline gives CDR1 SQVTM, CDR2 ANQGSEA. CDR3 in amino acids: CSVGPQGGEQFF.

The chain links TRBV5-1 to TRBJ2-3; TCRdb calls TRBD1, which cannot be checked without DNA. The CDR3 has 15 residues. Germline V gene lookup returns CDR1 SGHRS and CDR2 YFSETQ. Here the CDR3 reads CASSPAGAGADTQYF.

The chain recombines TRBV5-1 with TRBJ2-3; the TCRdb D gene call, TRBD2, has no DNA to confirm it. There are 17 residues in the CDR3. CDR1 is SGHRS, CDR2 YFSETQ, per germline. CDR3 sequence: CASSSPRLAGYTDTQYF.

The genes are TRBV10-3 and TRBJ1-5; as DNA is missing, the TRBD1 call by TCRdb cannot be tested. CDR3 size: 17 residues. The germline V gene encodes CDR1 ENHRY and CDR2 SYGVKD. The CDR3 region is CAISDLPGQGFPQPQHF.

The chain uses TRBV5-1 and TRBJ2-7; TCRdb indicates TRBD1, and absent DNA this call remains unverified. The CDR3 extends over 15 amino acids. CDR1 is SGHRS and CDR2 is YFSETQ in the germline V gene. CDR3 protein: CASSFYPGQDYEQYF. The full variable domain, with the rest looked up from reference TRBV5-1 and TRBJ2-7, is KAGVTQTPRYLIKTRGQQVTLSCSPISGHRSVSWYQQTPGQGLQFLFEYFSETQRNKGNFPGRFSGRQFSNSRSEMNVSTLELGDSALYLCASSFYPGQDYEQYFGPGTRLTVT.

The chain carries TRBV2 and TRBJ1-1. This CDR3 has 16 amino acids. Germline-derived CDR1 and CDR2 are SNHLY and FYNNEI. CDR3 residues: CASRREGGAAFTEAFF.

V and J are TRBV20-1 and TRBJ2-1; the TCRdb D gene call, TRBD2, has no DNA to confirm it. The CDR3 totals 14 residues. In germline, CDR1 is DFQATT, CDR2 SNEGSKA (reference sequence). The CDR3 loop is CSAPSPERVNEQFF.